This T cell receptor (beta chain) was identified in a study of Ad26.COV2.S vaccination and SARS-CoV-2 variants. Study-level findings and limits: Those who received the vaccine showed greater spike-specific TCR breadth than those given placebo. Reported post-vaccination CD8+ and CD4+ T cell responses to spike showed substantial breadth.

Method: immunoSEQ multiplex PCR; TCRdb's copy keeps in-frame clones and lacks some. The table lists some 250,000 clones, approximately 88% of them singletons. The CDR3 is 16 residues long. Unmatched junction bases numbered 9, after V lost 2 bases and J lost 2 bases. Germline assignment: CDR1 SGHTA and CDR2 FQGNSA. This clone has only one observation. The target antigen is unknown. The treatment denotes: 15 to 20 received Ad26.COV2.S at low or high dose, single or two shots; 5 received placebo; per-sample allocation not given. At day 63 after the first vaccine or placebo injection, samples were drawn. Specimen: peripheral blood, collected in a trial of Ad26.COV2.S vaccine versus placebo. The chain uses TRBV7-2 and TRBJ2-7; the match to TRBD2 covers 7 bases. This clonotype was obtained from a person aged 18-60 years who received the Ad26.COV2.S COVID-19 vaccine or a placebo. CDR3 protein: CASSLWLPGGAYEQYF. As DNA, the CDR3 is TGTGCCAGCAGCTTATGGCTTCCGGGAGGCGCCTACGAGCAGTACTTC.